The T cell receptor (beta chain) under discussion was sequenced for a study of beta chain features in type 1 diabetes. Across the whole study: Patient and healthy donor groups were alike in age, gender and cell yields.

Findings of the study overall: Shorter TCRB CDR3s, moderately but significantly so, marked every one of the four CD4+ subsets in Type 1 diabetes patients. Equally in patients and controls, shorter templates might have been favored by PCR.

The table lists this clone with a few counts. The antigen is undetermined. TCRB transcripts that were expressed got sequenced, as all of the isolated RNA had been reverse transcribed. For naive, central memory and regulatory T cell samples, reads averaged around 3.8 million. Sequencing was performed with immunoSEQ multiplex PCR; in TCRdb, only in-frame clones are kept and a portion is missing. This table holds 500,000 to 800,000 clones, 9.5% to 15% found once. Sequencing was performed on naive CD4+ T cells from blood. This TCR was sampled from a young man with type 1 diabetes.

DNA for the CDR3: TGTGCCAGCAGTTCCCGGACTCCTTACTCCTACGAGCAGTACTTC. It codes for CASSSRTPYSYEQYF. J is TRBJ2-7 and V is TRBV28; D is possibly TRBD2 (5 bases). This CDR3 region has 15 residues. Trimming stripped 4 bases from V and 0 bases from J, with 13 bases between. CDR1 is MDHEN and CDR2 is SYDVKM in the germline V gene.